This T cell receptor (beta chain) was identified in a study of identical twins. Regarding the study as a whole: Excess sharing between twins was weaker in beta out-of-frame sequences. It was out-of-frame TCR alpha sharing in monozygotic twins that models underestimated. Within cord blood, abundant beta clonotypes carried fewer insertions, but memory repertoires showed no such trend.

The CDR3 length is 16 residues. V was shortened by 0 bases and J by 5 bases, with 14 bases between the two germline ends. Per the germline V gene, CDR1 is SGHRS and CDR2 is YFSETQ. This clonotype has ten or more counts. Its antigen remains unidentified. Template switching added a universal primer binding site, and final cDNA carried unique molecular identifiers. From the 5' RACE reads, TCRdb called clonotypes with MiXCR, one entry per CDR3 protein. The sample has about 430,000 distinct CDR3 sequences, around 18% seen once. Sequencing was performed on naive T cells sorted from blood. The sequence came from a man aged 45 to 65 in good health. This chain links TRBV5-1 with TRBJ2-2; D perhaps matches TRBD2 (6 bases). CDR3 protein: CASSLAGGTWTGELFF. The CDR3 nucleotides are TGCGCCAGCAGCTTGGCCGGCGGGACGTGGACCGGGGAGCTGTTTTTT.